Sequencing of this T cell receptor beta chain was carried out in a study of blood T cell repertoires in COVID-19. Study-level information: Acute and convalescent COVID-19 specimens originated in the United States, Italy and Spain.

This clone was detected a few times. Per the authors' pipeline: Estimation of nucleated cell counts relied on the amplification of reference gene primers. Profiling relied on immunoSEQ multiplex PCR, and the TCRdb table lists in-frame clones only, not all of them. V, J and clone size reflect that table, while D and trimming were determined from the DNA. Of 250,000 to 300,000 clones listed, around 83% were seen once; the top ten hold approximately 5%. Trimming cost V 7 bases and J 5 bases, with 26 bases left between them. This CDR3 spans 16 amino acids. Germline CDR1 SQVTM, CDR2 ANQGSEA. Cohort assignment relied on participant-reported clinical history. A COVID-19 case had been met by exposed participants during the 2 weeks before study entry.

Material for sequencing was PBMCs or T cells enriched from blood (not recorded which). This sequence was found in a man between 40 and 49 years old who had been exposed to COVID-19. The chain employs TRBV29-1 and TRBJ2-5, with D tentatively TRBD2 (9 bases). Written as DNA, the CDR3 is TGCAGCGCCCAGACGAGCCAGGGGGCGGGAGGGGAGACCCAGTACTTC. This sequence encodes CSAQTSQGAGGETQYF.